Listed below are T cell receptor beta chains from one sample, sequenced in a study of cytotoxic CD8 clonotypes in ibrutinib-treated CLL. The table came from immunoSEQ multiplex PCR; TCRdb's copy has only in-frame clones and leaves some out. The table includes approximately 67,000 clones, more than 70% detected once. Material: PBMCs, obtained at disease progression, from a patient treated with ibrutinib. These receptors came from a human donor with chronic lymphocytic leukemia. Each CDR3 is given with its conserved first and last residue. Fields, in order: J gene, D gene, clone size, V gene, CDR3 protein, CDR3 DNA. D genes are given only for firm matches. A row's size may be missing; if present it is once, few, many or a size class.

TRBJ2-7 | - | - | TRBV5-1 | CASSQGLDEQYF | TGCGCCAGCAGTCAGGGGTTGGACGAGCAGTACTTC
TRBJ2-2 | - | - | TRBV6-5 | CASSYVGENTGELFF | TGTGCCAGCAGTTATGTGGGAGAGAACACCGGGGAGCTGTTTTTT
TRBJ2-3 | - | few | TRBV10-1 | CASSEYTGDLGDTQYF | TGCGCCAGCAGTGAGTATACAGGTGACTTAGGAGATACGCAGTATTTT
TRBJ1-2 | - | - | TRBV5-6 | CASSLAGGARGYTF | TGTGCCAGCAGCTTGGCTGGGGGGGCGCGCGGCTACACCTTC
TRBJ1-5 | - | - | TRBV19 | CASSKEGSSVGNQPQHF | TGTGCCAGTAGTAAGGAGGGTTCGAGCGTCGGCAATCAGCCCCAGCATTTT
TRBJ1-1 | - | - | TRBV11-3 | CASSLRHGNTEAFF | TGTGCCAGCAGCTTAAGACACGGGAACACTGAAGCTTTCTTT
TRBJ2-2 | - | - | TRBV5-1 | CASSASGTTNTGELFF | TGCGCCAGCAGCGCATCCGGGACAACGAACACCGGGGAGCTGTTTTTT
TRBJ2-2 | TRBD1 | - | TRBV18 | CASSPLSGTDTGELFF | TGTGCCAGCTCACCCTTATCCGGGACAGACACCGGGGAGCTGTTTTTT
TRBJ2-2 | - | - | TRBV30 | CAWSVKRPGAGELFF | TGTGCCTGGAGTGTAAAGAGGCCGGGCGCCGGGGAGCTGTTTTTT
TRBJ1-5 | - | once | TRBV6-6 | CASSYSGSNQPQHF | TGTGCCAGCAGTTACTCGGGGAGTAATCAGCCCCAGCATTTT
TRBJ1-1 | - | - | TRBV30 | CAGGDVGAAFF | TGTGCCGGTGGAGATGTAGGGGCCGCTTTCTTT
TRBJ2-3 | - | - | TRBV19 | CASSIGPSRTDTQYF | TGTGCCAGTAGTATAGGCCCGAGCCGCACAGATACGCAGTATTTT
TRBJ1-1 | TRBD1 | few | TRBV18 | CASSPPDRGSTEAFF | TGTGCCAGCTCACCACCGGACAGGGGAAGCACTGAAGCTTTCTTT
TRBJ1-1 | TRBD1 | - | TRBV5-1 | CASRQGSNTEAFF | TGCGCCAGCAGACAGGGGTCGAACACTGAAGCTTTCTTT
TRBJ1-1 | - | - | TRBV7-2 | CASSSVREAFF | TGTGCCAGCAGCTCCGTCCGTGAAGCTTTCTTT
TRBJ2-1 | TRBD2 | - | TRBV19 | CASRPGTSGHNEQFF | TGTGCCAGTAGACCCGGGACTAGCGGACACAATGAGCAGTTCTTC
TRBJ1-1 | - | - | TRBV18 | CASSPPNSENTEAFF | TGTGCCAGCTCACCACCGAACAGTGAGAACACTGAAGCTTTCTTT
TRBJ2-7 | - | - | TRBV15 | CATSRGTVHEQYF | TGTGCCACCAGCAGAGGAACGGTCCACGAGCAGTACTTC
TRBJ1-3 | - | - | TRBV18 | CASSPLYEADTIYF | TGTGCCAGCTCACCGCTCTATGAGGCGGACACCATATATTTT
TRBJ2-7 | - | - | TRBV5-1 | CASSARREYEQYF | TGCGCCAGCAGCGCACGAAGGGAATACGAGCAGTACTTC
TRBJ2-7 | TRBD2 | - | TRBV6-5 | CASSYSGLAGTYEQYF | TGTGCCAGCAGTTACTCCGGACTAGCGGGAACCTACGAGCAGTACTTC
TRBJ2-5 | - | - | TRBV7-8 | CASSSGLTQYF | TGTGCCAGCAGCTCCGGACTGACCCAGTACTTC
TRBJ2-5 | - | - | TRBV4-2 | CASSQDWLEVETQYF | TGTGCCAGCAGCCAAGATTGGCTAGAAGTAGAGACCCAGTACTTC
TRBJ2-7 | TRBD2 | - | TRBV6-6 | CASSGTSGIPIEQYF | TGTGCCAGCAGTGGGACTAGCGGGATCCCTATCGAGCAGTACTTC
TRBJ2-5 | - | - | TRBV18 | CASSPVGEETQYF | TGTGCCAGCTCACCGGTCGGGGAAGAGACCCAGTACTTC
TRBJ2-3 | TRBD2 | once | TRBV5-1 | CASSFTIAGGGDTQYF | TGCGCCAGCAGCTTTACCATAGCGGGAGGGGGAGATACGCAGTATTTT
TRBJ2-2 | TRBD2 | - | TRBV5-5 | CASSSGLGPLGGELFF | TGTGCCAGCAGCTCGGGACTAGGACCCTTAGGCGGGGAGCTGTTTTTT
TRBJ2-7 | TRBD1 | - | TRBV6-5 | CASSSDRAFLGEQYF | TGTGCCAGCAGCTCCGACAGGGCCTTCCTCGGCGAGCAGTACTTC
TRBJ1-1 | - | - | TRBV19 | CASSTWDLGATEAFF | TGTGCCAGTAGTACATGGGACCTCGGGGCGACTGAAGCTTTCTTT
TRBJ2-2 | - | - | TRBV2 | CASRRTHSYFSNTGELFF | TGTGCCAGCAGACGGACACATTCTTACTTTTCGAACACCGGGGAGCTGTTTTTT
TRBJ1-1 | - | - | TRBV2 | CASSPRGWTEAFF | TGTGCCAGCAGTCCCAGGGGCTGGACTGAAGCTTTCTTT
TRBJ1-2 | TRBD1 | once | TRBV4-1 | CASSQRDRPMIYGYTF | TGCGCCAGCAGCCAAAGGGACAGACCTATGATCTATGGCTACACCTTC
TRBJ2-5 | TRBD2 | - | TRBV2 | CASSGHPGTSDQETQYF | TGTGCCAGCAGTGGACACCCCGGGACTAGCGACCAAGAGACCCAGTACTTC
TRBJ1-5 | TRBD1 | - | TRBV27 | CASTSGTGNQPQHF | TGTGCCAGCACCTCCGGGACAGGCAATCAGCCCCAGCATTTT
TRBJ2-5 | - | medium-sized | TRBV19 | CASSFYRSQETQYF | TGTGCCAGTTCCTTCTACCGGTCACAAGAGACCCAGTACTTC
TRBJ1-3 | - | once | TRBV11-3 | CASSRGRSSGNTIYF | TGTGCCAGTTCCAGGGGCCGGAGCTCTGGAAACACCATATATTTT
TRBJ1-2 | TRBD1 | once | TRBV15 | CATSRPGQGARGYTF | TGTGCCACCAGCAGACCGGGACAGGGGGCGCGGGGCTACACCTTC
TRBJ1-5 | - | - | TRBV28 | CASRPGHLGNQPQHF | TGTGCCAGCAGGCCAGGACACCTGGGCAATCAGCCCCAGCATTTT
TRBJ1-5 | - | - | TRBV25-1 | CASSDFGPQHF | TGTGCCAGCAGTGATTTTGGGCCCCAGCATTTT
TRBJ1-6 | - | few | TRBV28 | CASSLSAFIRSGDSPLHF | TGTGCCAGCAGTTTATCGGCGTTTATCCGGTCTGGGGATTCACCCCTCCACTTT
TRBJ2-2 | TRBD1 | many | TRBV2 | CASRTTGAGELFF | TGTGCCAGCAGAACGACAGGGGCCGGGGAGCTGTTTTTT
TRBJ1-3 | - | - | TRBV7-9 | CASSLVGRSSGNTIYF | TGTGCCAGCAGCTTAGTCGGACGGAGCTCTGGAAACACCATATATTTT
TRBJ2-5 | - | - | TRBV30 | CAWSARLGTQETQYF | TGTGCCTGGAGCGCCCGTCTCGGGACCCAAGAGACCCAGTACTTC
TRBJ2-5 | TRBD2 | - | TRBV13 | CASSLAGGQEETQYF | TGTGCCAGCAGCCTGGCGGGGGGGCAGGAAGAGACCCAGTACTTC
TRBJ1-1 | - | - | TRBV2 | CAGGLGDLNTEAFF | TGTGCCGGAGGCCTCGGTGACCTGAACACTGAAGCTTTCTTT
TRBJ1-6 | - | - | TRBV6-5 | CASSYKGENSPLHF | TGTGCCAGCAGTTACAAGGGGGAAAATTCACCCCTCCACTTT
TRBJ2-7 | TRBD1 | - | TRBV19 | CASSTQGQPRSYEQYF | TGTGCCAGTAGTACCCAGGGACAGCCGAGATCATACGAGCAGTACTTC
TRBJ2-3 | TRBD2 | - | TRBV11-2 | CASSGLAGAGADTQYF | TGTGCCAGCAGCGGGTTAGCGGGGGCCGGAGCAGATACGCAGTATTTT
TRBJ2-5 | TRBD2 | once | TRBV7-9 | CASSSSGGVPETQYF | TGTGCCAGCAGCAGTAGCGGGGGGGTCCCAGAGACCCAGTACTTC
TRBJ1-3 | - | - | TRBV6-5 | CASSYDYFVGNTIYF | TGTGCCAGCAGTTACGATTATTTCGTGGGAAACACCATATATTTT
TRBJ2-7 | TRBD2 | - | TRBV18 | CASSPTSGRSEQYF | TGTGCCAGCTCACCTACTAGCGGGAGATCCGAGCAGTACTTC
TRBJ2-5 | - | - | TRBV4-1 | CASSQHTIYQETQYF | TGCGCCAGCAGCCAACACACGATCTATCAAGAGACCCAGTACTTC
TRBJ1-2 | - | - | TRBV15 | CATSNGRYGYTF | TGTGCCACCAGCAACGGTCGATATGGCTACACCTTC